This record looks at one TCR beta chain sequence and its context. The authors' processing: It was from reference gene primer amplification that nucleated cell counts were estimated. Generated by immunoSEQ multiplex PCR, the TCRdb table keeps only in-frame clones and is missing some. Clone size and the V and J calls come from that table; the DNA yielded D and trimming. The sample includes approximately 60,000 clones, roughly 80% of them seen just once. This specimen comes from a study of blood T cell repertoires in COVID-19. Turning to the study itself: Whether acute or convalescent, the COVID-19 samples came from the United States, Italy and Spain. T cells, B-cell-depleted T cells, or PBMCs supplied cDNA or gDNA.

V was clipped by 5 bases and J by 5 bases; unmatched bases: 7. This CDR3 has 15 amino acids. Germline loops: CDR1 SGHTA, CDR2 FQGNSA. The sample was peripheral blood. The sequence was obtained from a man aged 55 to 70 with acute or convalescent COVID-19. The V and J genes are TRBV7-2 and TRBJ2-7; 12 positions match TRBD2. The DNA for the CDR3 is TGTGCCAGCAGCCCCCAGACTAGCGGGAGCAACGAGCAGTACTTC. Encoded protein: CASSPQTSGSNEQYF.